Shown below are 20 T cell receptor beta chains from a single sample sequenced in a study of shared clonotypes between healthy human individuals. Measured with immunoSEQ multiplex PCR; TCRdb has only the in-frame clones, and not every one. Of millions of clones listed, approximately 90% were seen once; the top ten hold 0.13% to 0.15%. Sequenced material: naive CD4+ T cells sorted from blood. Subset specified: CD45RA+ positively selected. The origin of the receptors is a young man in good health.

V and J are TRBV6-6 and TRBJ1-4; no reliable D call. The CDR3 runs 13 residues. CDR1 is MNHNY and CDR2 is SVGAGI in the germline V gene (reference sequence). V was pared by 4 bases and J by 6 bases, with 9 bases between. Written as DNA, the CDR3 is TGTGCCAGCAGTTTCCCCGTACATGAAAAACTGTTTTTT. As protein: CASSFPVHEKLFF.

V gene TRBV11-3 combines with J gene TRBJ2-2; 16 bases map to TRBD2. V was pared by 4 bases and J by 4 bases, with 9 bases of the junction left unmatched. The CDR3 sequence is 19 residues long. The V gene's germline CDR1 is SGHNT and CDR2 YENEEA. CDR3 sequence reads: CASSSGTSGRAFGTGELFF. For the CDR3, the DNA is TGTGCCAGCAGCTCAGGGACTAGCGGGAGGGCCTTCGGCACCGGGGAGCTGTTTTTT. Full variable domain (rest looked up from reference TRBV11-3 and TRBJ2-2): EAGVVQSPRYKIIEKKQPVAFWCNPISGHNTLYWYLQNLGQGPELLIRYENEEAVDDSQLPKDRFSAERLKGVDSTLKIQPAELGDSAVYLCASSSGTSGRAFGTGELFFGEGSRLTVL.

The chain uses TRBV27 and TRBJ2-3, with 9 positions matching TRBD1. V dropped 2 bases and J dropped 6; count of bases not matched to a gene: 6. The CDR3 extends over 15 amino acids. CDR1 and CDR2 from the germline V gene are MNHEY and SMNVEV (reference sequence). The CDR3 here is CASSLGTGILDTQYF. The CDR3 nucleotides are TGTGCCAGCAGTTTAGGGACAGGGATTTTGGATACGCAGTATTTT.

This clone was detected only once. J is TRBJ2-2 and V is TRBV6-6, with no clear D. Trimming left V 9 bases short and J 8 bases short, with 19 bases between. Germline values: CDR1 MNHNY, CDR2 SVGAGI (reference sequence). The CDR3 length is 14 residues. Here the CDR3 DNA reads TGTGCCAGTTCCGGGCCCCCCAACGAAGGGGAGCTGTTTTTT. This codes for CASSGPPNEGELFF.

This clone was observed a single time. The same CDR3 arises from other DNA sequences in this sample as well. The rearrangement uses TRBV5-1 and TRBJ1-5, with D perhaps TRBD1 (6 bases). Germline lookup yields CDR1 SGHRS and CDR2 YFSETQ. The CDR3 runs to 14 residues. Trimming stripped 0 bases from V and 5 bases from J, with 9 bases between. Here the CDR3 DNA reads TGCGCCAGCAGCTTGGCGGGGGCTGATCAGCCCCAGCATTTT. Amino acids: CASSLAGADQPQHF.

The chain carries TRBV2 and TRBJ2-1; 10 bases fit TRBD2. The ends lost 5 bases at V and 2 bases at J; junction bases unmatched: 0. The CDR3 length is 14 residues. CDR1 and CDR2 from the germline V gene are SNHLY and FYNNEI. CDR3 sequence reads: CASSTSGAYNEQFF. For the CDR3, the DNA is TGTGCCAGCAGTACTAGCGGGGCCTACAATGAGCAGTTCTTC. Variable domain in full (rest from reference TRBV2 and TRBJ2-1): EPEVTQTPSHQVTQMGQEVILRCVPISNHLYFYWYRQILGQKVEFLVSFYNNEISEKSEIFDDQFSVERPDGSNFTLKIRSTKLEDSAMYFCASSTSGAYNEQFFGPGTRLTVL.

The gene calls are TRBV11-2 and TRBJ2-7; the D is unclear. Trimming removed 3 bases from V and 5 bases from J, with 14 bases in between. This CDR3 is built from 14 residues. CDR1 and CDR2 (germline): SGHAT, FQNNGV. The CDR3 nucleotides read TGTGCCAGCAGCTTCGACCTGGGTAGGGACGAGCAGTACTTC. This codes for CASSFDLGRDEQYF.

This clone was seen only once. V gene TRBV7-6 combines with J gene TRBJ2-2; a possible D gene is TRBD1 (5 bases). Between the trimmed V and J ends, which lost 6 bases and 2 bases, there was a span of 13 bases. Germline V gene lookup returns CDR1 SGHVS and CDR2 FNYEAQ. The CDR3 runs 15 residues. This CDR3 reads CASSSLTVNTGELFF. The CDR3 region has the DNA TGTGCCAGCAGTTCGTTGACAGTAAACACCGGGGAGCTGTTTTTT.

Comment on this clone: Other DNA sequences in the sample encode the same CDR3. The rearrangement links TRBV5-1 to TRBJ2-1; the match to TRBD2 covers 11 bases. The length of the CDR3 is 15 residues. The germline V gene has CDR1 SGHRS and CDR2 YFSETQ. V was clipped by 4 bases and J by 3 bases; unmatched bases: 3. CDR3 DNA: TGCGCCAGCAGCCCAACTAGCGGGAGCTACAATGAGCAGTTCTTC. Translated: CASSPTSGSYNEQFF.

With respect to this clone: Additional DNA sequences in this sample encode the identical CDR3. The rearrangement joins TRBV18 to TRBJ2-7; 7 positions agree with TRBD1. V lost 3 bases and J lost 1; bases outside the gene matches: 3. The CDR3 runs to 14 residues. Germline CDR1 reads KGHSH; CDR2 reads LQKENI. The DNA of the CDR3 is TGTGCCAGCTCACCCGGGACAGAGTCCTACGAGCAGTACTTC. Translating it yields CASSPGTESYEQYF.

This clone was found once. The chain couples TRBV6-5 to TRBJ1-6; D is undetermined. The CDR3 sequence is 14 residues long. V lost 6 bases and J 4 bases, leaving 10 bases between the germline ends. Germline V gene lookup returns CDR1 MNHEY and CDR2 SVGAGI. CDR3 amino acids: CASSTAGYNSPLHF. For the CDR3, the DNA is TGTGCCAGCAGCACAGCGGGGTATAATTCACCCCTCCACTTT.

Concerning this clone itself: One junction end disagrees with the germline gene, perhaps due to a read error. The sample contains more than one DNA sequence encoding this CDR3. The chain has TRBV7-7 and TRBJ2-5; 7 bases are a match to TRBD1. Germline assignment: CDR1 SSHAT and CDR2 FNYEAQ (reference sequence). This CDR3 spans 13 amino acids. The CDR3 loop is CASSLGGPETQYF. CDR3 DNA sequence: TGTGCTAGCAGCTTAGGGGGCCCAGAGACCCAGTACTTC.

Only a few counts were recorded for this clone. The junction and the germline gene differ at one end; a read error may be behind it. The chain uses TRBV11-2 and TRBJ2-2; D remains ambiguous. The length of the CDR3 is 8 residues. The germline gives CDR1 SGHAT, CDR2 FQNNGV. CDR3 DNA: TGTGCCAGCAGCCCTACCGATTTT. Protein: CASSPTDF. Combining the CDR3 with reference TRBV11-2 and TRBJ2-2 gives the whole variable domain EAGVAQSPRYKIIEKRQSVAFWCNPISGHATLYWYQQILGQGPKLLIQFQNNGVVDDSQLPKDRFSAERLKGVDSTLKIQPAKLEDSAVYLCASSPTDFGEGSRLTVL.

The chain joins TRBV19 to TRBJ2-6, with TRBD2 as a possible D gene (5 bases). V lost 8 bases and J lost 3, with 11 bases in between. The CDR3 sequence is 14 residues long. The germline gives CDR1 LNHDA, CDR2 SQIVND (reference sequence). The CDR3 reads CASREGGGANVLTF. For the CDR3, the DNA is TGTGCCAGTCGGGAAGGCGGTGGGGCCAACGTCCTGACTTTC.

This chain's CDR3 is CASSDIMDRDEQFF. CDR3 coding DNA: TGTGCCAGCAGTGATATAATGGATCGGGATGAGCAGTTCTTC. This chain joins TRBV6-1 and TRBJ2-1; D gene unclear. Germline V gene sequence: CDR1 MNHNS, CDR2 SASEGT. V shed 3 bases and J shed 8 bases, with 14 bases lying between them. The CDR3 consists of 14 residues.

The chain recombines TRBV19 with TRBJ2-3, with a tentative D call TRBD2 (5 bases). With 5 bases removed from V and 4 bases from J, the gap between germline ends came to 10 bases. CDR3 length: 13 residues. Per germline, CDR1 LNHDA and CDR2 SQIVND (reference sequence). The CDR3 here is CASSVSGADTQYF. CDR3 nucleotides: TGTGCCAGTAGTGTCAGCGGAGCAGATACGCAGTATTTT.

The chain links TRBV28 to TRBJ2-7; D remains unclear. V shed 7 bases and J shed 0 bases, with 7 bases lying between them. The CDR3 sequence is 12 residues long. Germline loops: CDR1 MDHEN, CDR2 SYDVKM. CDR3 region: CASKVSSYEQYF. In DNA, the CDR3 is TGTGCCAGCAAGGTGAGCTCCTACGAGCAGTACTTC.

The V gene is TRBV2, the J gene TRBJ1-3; 9 nucleotides agree with TRBD1. Losses at the gene ends were 6 bases for V and 0 bases for J; bases not matched to a gene: 9. CDR3 size: 17 residues. Looked up from germline, CDR1 is SNHLY and CDR2 is FYNNEI. Here the CDR3 reads CASSPTGGVSSGNTIYF. The CDR3 nucleotides read TGTGCCAGCAGCCCAACAGGGGGCGTCAGCTCTGGAAACACCATATATTTT.

This clone was seen a few times. The CDR3 spells CASSGQGKPQHF. The CDR3 DNA sequence: TGTGCCAGCAGTGGACAGGGGAAGCCCCAGCATTTT. The chain links TRBV2 to TRBJ1-5, with 8 bases matching TRBD1. Germline-derived CDR1 and CDR2 are SNHLY and FYNNEI. With 4 bases clipped from V and 8 bases from J, the junction kept 1 base outside the gene matches. The CDR3 runs to 12 residues.

Regarding this clone: In the same sample, other DNA sequences code for this CDR3. The rearrangement uses TRBV5-6 and TRBJ2-7, with TRBD2 as a possible D gene (5 bases). V lost 0 bases to trimming and J lost 4 bases, with 8 bases between them. The CDR3 is 13 residues long. CDR1 and CDR2 (germline): SGHDT, YYEEEE. In DNA form, the CDR3 reads TGTGCCAGCAGCTTGGCCACGGGGTACGAGCAGTACTTC. Its protein product is CASSLATGYEQYF.